The present TCR beta chain was sequenced within a study of regulatory and conventional T cells in RAG deficiency. The sorted regulatory T cells were CD4+, CD25-high and CD127-low, with genomic DNA sequenced. Generated by immunoSEQ multiplex PCR, the TCRdb table keeps only in-frame clones and is missing some. The table records about 20,000 clones, 87% of them present only once. Of note for this clone: Its antigen is not known.

Overall study findings and caveats: Patient subsets had shorter CDR3s; Omenn Treg-Tconv overlap exceeded 85%.

The CDR3 length is 16 residues. Trimming took 5 bases from V and 0 from J, leaving 14 bases between them. Germline CDR1 reads SNHLY; CDR2 reads FYNNEI. This same sample was also part of a study on regulatory T cells. That publication notes: Primers: 52 TRBV forward and 13 TRBJ reverse.

The source material was Tregs sorted from blood. V gene TRBV2 combines with J gene TRBJ1-5; D gene unclear. This receptor was identified in a human donor in good health. The CDR3 region has the DNA TGTGCCAGCAGTAGTCCGAGGGAAAGTAGCAATCAGCCCCAGCATTTT. Its translation is CASSSPRESSNQPQHF.